This is a list of T cell receptor beta chains from one sample in a study of identifying expanded T cells in peripheral blood. Profiled with immunoSEQ multiplex PCR; TCRdb holds only in-frame clones, not every one. The repertoire holds 84,000 or so clones, with around nine tenths as singletons. Sequencing used blood. These receptors were collected from a person aged 18-69 years in good health. CDR3s include the opening cysteine and the closing phenylalanine or tryptophan. Each record gives: D gene, V gene, J gene, clone size, CDR3 DNA, CDR3 protein. A D gene is named only where the DNA matches it firmly. Clone size is shown for a subset of rows, as once, few, many or a class of expanded clone.

TRBD2	TRBV29-1	TRBJ2-5	NA	TGCAGCGTCCTAGCGGGAGGAGAGACCCAGTACTTC	CSVLAGGETQYF
NA	TRBV29-1	TRBJ2-7	once	TGCAGCGTTATAGGGACAACAGGGTCCTACGAGCAGTACTTC	CSVIGTTGSYEQYF
NA	TRBV30	TRBJ2-2	NA	TGTGTCTGGATGGAGGGGACACGGCCCACCGGGGAGCTGTTTTTT	CVWMEGTRPTGELFF
NA	TRBV5-4	TRBJ2-7	NA	TGTGCCAGCAGCTTGGGACAGGACCTATACGAGCAGTACTTC	CASSLGQDLYEQYF
TRBD1	TRBV5-6	TRBJ2-1	NA	TGTGCCAGCAGCTTGGCGGGTTGGACAGGTTACGAGTTTAGTGAGCAGTTCTTC	CASSLAGWTGYEFSEQFF
TRBD2	TRBV5-5	TRBJ2-3	NA	TGTGCCAGCAGTCTACTCACTAGCGGGAGTGCAGATACGCAGTATTTT	CASSLLTSGSADTQYF
NA	TRBV4-3	TRBJ2-6	few	TGCGCCAGCAGCCAAGATACGTACTCTGGGGCCAACGTCCTGACTTTC	CASSQDTYSGANVLTF
TRBD2	TRBV4-3	TRBJ2-1	NA	TGCGCCAGCAGCCAGGGGAGGGGATCCTACAATGAGCAGTTCTTC	CASSQGRGSYNEQFF
NA	TRBV7-8	TRBJ1-5	NA	TGTGCCAGCAGCCAAGACTCCGGGAGGCCCCAGCATTTT	CASSQDSGRPQHF
NA	TRBV11-2	TRBJ1-6	NA	TGTGCCAGCAGCTTTCAAGGGGTTACTTCACCCCTCCACTTT	CASSFQGVTSPLHF
TRBD1	TRBV9	TRBJ2-7	once	TGTGCCAGCAGCGTAGGTGGGCAGGGGGCGGGCGAGCAGTACTTC	CASSVGGQGAGEQYF
TRBD2	TRBV7-2	TRBJ2-7	NA	TGTGCCAGCAGCCTGACTAGCGGGTCCTACGAGCAGTACTTC	CASSLTSGSYEQYF
NA	TRBV4-1	TRBJ1-1	NA	TGCGCCAGCAGCCCGAAAGACCGGGCCTCCACTGAAGCTTTCTTT	CASSPKDRASTEAFF
TRBD2	TRBV10-3	TRBJ2-7	NA	TGTGCCATCAAACTAGCGGGAGGGGTTGACGAGCAGTACTTC	CAIKLAGGVDEQYF